Below, 28 T cell receptor beta chains from the same sample are listed, as sequenced in a study of T cells in localized non-small cell lung cancer. Measured with immunoSEQ multiplex PCR; TCRdb has only the in-frame clones, and not every one. The sample records tens of thousands of clones, roughly 85% being singletons. The sequenced sample was peripheral blood, obtained before any cancer treatment. The receptors stem from a male donor at least 60 years old with stage III squamous cell lung carcinoma.

The chain links TRBV21-1 to TRBJ2-3; the table gives TRBD1 as D, unverified against the DNA. TRBV21-1 is labeled a pseudogene. This CDR3 is 15 amino acids long. CDR3: CASSKAAGWTDTQYF. CDR3 in DNA: TGTGCCAGCAGCAAGGCGGCAGGGTGGACAGATACGCAGTATTTT.

The chain couples TRBV19 to TRBJ2-5, with a possible D match to TRBD1 (5 bases). Germline V gene data show CDR1 as LNHDA and CDR2 as SQIVND (reference sequence). Deletions cut 8 bases from V and 1 base from J, with 11 bases between. The CDR3 loop spans 13 amino acids. The CDR3, as DNA: TGTGCCAGTGCCAGGGCGATCCAAGAGACCCAGTACTTC. It is translated as CASARAIQETQYF.

The chain couples TRBV28 to TRBJ2-3; 9 bases match TRBD2. Germline trimming cut 7 bases from V and 6 bases from J; bases unmatched to any gene: 8. The CDR3 extends over 14 amino acids. The germline V gene has CDR1 MDHEN and CDR2 SYDVKM. The CDR3 spells CASKPGLASDTQYF. The DNA for the CDR3 is TGTGCCAGCAAGCCGGGACTAGCATCGGATACGCAGTATTTT.

The rearrangement links TRBV30 to TRBJ1-4; weak D call: TRBD1 (5 bases). The ends were cut back, 5 bases at V and 3 bases at J, with 16 bases in the middle. CDR1 is GTSNPN and CDR2 is SVGIG in the germline V gene (reference sequence). This CDR3 has 15 amino acids. The CDR3 loop reads CAWQAKGRSNEKLFF. CDR3 nucleotide sequence: TGTGCCTGGCAGGCCAAGGGGAGGTCTAATGAAAAACTGTTTTTT.

This clone was recorded once. The gene calls are TRBV16 and TRBJ1-1; D gene unclear. V lost 7 bases and J 1 base, leaving 10 bases between the germline ends. The CDR3 covers 13 residues. Germline values: CDR1 KGHSY, CDR2 FQNENV. As DNA, the CDR3 is TGTGCCAGCAACCCGACCCGGAACACTGAAGCTTTCTTT. It translates to CASNPTRNTEAFF.

This chain joins TRBV18 and TRBJ1-1; D unclear. The V end lost 3 bases, the J end lost 1 base, and 9 bases lay between the germline ends. The length of the CDR3 is 14 residues. Germline V CDR1 and CDR2: KGHSH, LQKENI. CDR3 sequence reads: CASSPRTGNTEAFF. The CDR3 DNA reads TGTGCCAGCTCACCGCGGACGGGGAACACTGAAGCTTTCTTT. The complete variable domain, with remaining parts taken from reference TRBV18 and TRBJ1-1, reads NAGVMQNPRHLVRRRGQEARLRCSPMKGHSHVYWYRQLPEEGLKFMVYLQKENIIDESGMPKERFSAEFPKEGPSILRIQQVVRGDSAAYFCASSPRTGNTEAFFGQGTRLTVV.

V usage is TRBV2 and J usage is TRBJ1-4; no firm D call. Trimming took 6 bases from V and 3 from J, leaving 11 bases between them. This CDR3 is 14 amino acids long. CDR1 and CDR2 from the germline V gene are SNHLY and FYNNEI. CDR3: CASRLGLSNEKLFF. The CDR3 DNA reads TGTGCCAGCAGGCTAGGACTTTCTAATGAAAAACTGTTTTTT.

The chain couples TRBV12-2 to TRBJ1-1; the table's D call, TRBD1, was not checked against the DNA. TRBV12-2 is a known pseudogene. This CDR3 spans 14 amino acids. DNA of the CDR3: TGTGCAAGTCGCCGGGACAGTCGGCACACTGAAGCTTTCTTT. It yields the protein CASRRDSRHTEAFF.

The CDR3 here is CASSDGQATGELFF. The CDR3 DNA follows: TGCGCCAGCAGCGATGGGCAGGCCACCGGGGAGCTGTTTTTT. The V call is TRBV5-1, the J call TRBJ2-2; D not certain. Per the germline V gene, CDR1 is SGHRS and CDR2 is YFSETQ. CDR3 length equals 14 residues. Trimming pared 4 bases from V and 4 bases from J, leaving 11 bases between.

This clone is a singleton in its sample. CDR3 nucleotide sequence: TGTGCCAGCAGCGTGGAACCGGGACAGTCCTACGAGCAGTACTTC. As protein: CASSVEPGQSYEQYF. The V gene is TRBV9, the J gene TRBJ2-7; 7 bases are shared with TRBD1. The trim removed 2 bases at V and 1 base at J, leaving 6 bases unmatched. CDR1 and CDR2 from the germline V gene are SGDLS and YYNGEE. This CDR3 is 15 amino acids long. The entire variable domain, with the rest obtained from reference TRBV9 and TRBJ2-7, is as follows: DSGVTQTPKHLITATGQRVTLRCSPRSGDLSVYWYQQSLDQGLQFLIQYYNGEERAKGNILERFSAQQFPDLHSELNLSSLELGDSALYFCASSVEPGQSYEQYFGPGTRLTVT.

Judged by abundance, this clone is medium-sized. The V gene is TRBV9, the J gene TRBJ2-5; tentative D call: TRBD1 (7 bases). V was shortened by 4 bases and J by 0 bases, with 16 bases between the two germline ends. The CDR3 consists of 16 residues. Germline-derived CDR1 and CDR2 are SGDLS and YYNGEE. This CDR3 reads CASSPQGGGHQETQYF. The CDR3 bases are TGTGCCAGCAGCCCCCAGGGGGGCGGGCACCAAGAGACCCAGTACTTC.

This rearrangement joins TRBV10-3 to TRBJ2-7; TRBD1 is a possible D gene (6 bases). V lost 4 bases, J lost 4 bases, and 14 bases lay in between. CDR1 and CDR2 (germline): ENHRY, SYGVKD. The CDR3 is made up of 14 amino acids. This chain's CDR3 is CAISVSGHLYEQYF. CDR3 coding DNA: TGTGCCATCAGTGTATCGGGACACCTTTACGAGCAGTACTTC.

This rearrangement joins TRBV12-5 to TRBJ2-1, with 9 nucleotides matching TRBD2. Germline lookup yields CDR1 LGHNT and CDR2 FRNRAP. V lost 4 bases and J lost 5; bases outside the gene matches: 9. The CDR3 consists of 16 residues. Here the CDR3 reads CASGSFAGTSHNEQFF. The CDR3 DNA follows: TGTGCTAGTGGTTCGTTTGCCGGGACTAGCCACAATGAGCAGTTCTTC.

The rearrangement joins TRBV9 to TRBJ2-1; 14 bases agree with TRBD2. The germline gives CDR1 SGDLS, CDR2 YYNGEE. The CDR3 is made up of 16 amino acids. V lost 4 bases and J lost 9; bases outside the gene matches: 9. This chain's CDR3 is CASSPPGLAGAFEQFF. The CDR3 coding sequence is TGTGCCAGCAGCCCTCCGGGACTAGCGGGAGCTTTTGAGCAGTTCTTC.

This sequence joins TRBV7-7 and TRBJ2-1; TRBD2 is a possible D gene (5 bases). V was cut by 5 bases and J by 7 bases, with 12 bases left in between. Germline-derived CDR1 and CDR2 are SSHAT and FNYEAQ (reference sequence). The CDR3 consists of 13 residues. Written as DNA, the CDR3 is TGTGCCAGCAGCCAAGGCGTAGCGAATGAGCAGTTCTTC. Encoded protein: CASSQGVANEQFF.

This chain uses TRBV7-6 with TRBJ2-2; D tentatively reads TRBD1 or TRBD2 (5 bases each). Trimming removed 5 bases at V and 5 bases at J, with 21 bases between. Germline CDR1 and CDR2: SGHVS and FNYEAQ. The CDR3 sequence is 17 residues long. The CDR3 loop is CASSLGHGRGRTGELFF. The DNA of the CDR3 is TGTGCCAGCAGCCTCGGACACGGTCGGGGTCGTACCGGGGAGCTGTTTTTT.

The chain's CDR3 is CASSLEGRLSSYEQYF. Here the CDR3 DNA reads TGTGCCAGCAGCTTAGAGGGTCGGCTCAGCTCCTACGAGCAGTACTTC. The chain joins TRBV7-8 to TRBJ2-7; D is uncertain. Trimming cost V 1 base and J 0 bases, with 13 bases left between them. The CDR3 has 16 residues. Germline values: CDR1 SGHVS, CDR2 FQNEAQ.

The chain links TRBV4-3 to TRBJ1-4; no firm D call. Trimming stripped 0 bases from V and 0 bases from J, with 5 bases between. CDR1 LGHNA and CDR2 YSLEER come from the germline V gene. The CDR3 is made up of 15 amino acids. The CDR3 loop reads CASSQDRTTNEKLFF. The DNA of the CDR3 is TGCGCCAGCAGCCAAGACAGGACAACTAATGAAAAACTGTTTTTT.

Worth noting for this clone: Germline is not matched at one junction end, which may reflect a read error. The chain employs TRBV27 and TRBJ2-7, with D perhaps matching TRBD1 or TRBD2 (5 bases each). Per germline, CDR1 MNHEY and CDR2 SMNVEV (reference sequence). The CDR3 sequence is 14 residues long. The CDR3 sequence: CASSLLGESSEQYF. Written as DNA, the CDR3 is TGTGCCAGCAGTTTATTGGGGGAATCCTCCGAGCAGTACTTC.

Comments on this clone: Other DNA sequences in the same sample also yield this CDR3. The J gene is TRBJ1-3, the V gene TRBV5-1; unclear D gene. The CDR3 runs to 14 residues. Trimming left V 0 bases short and J 0 bases short, with 4 bases between. CDR1 is SGHRS, CDR2 YFSETQ, per germline. The CDR3 spells CASSLGDSGNTIYF. The CDR3 nucleotides read TGCGCCAGCAGCTTGGGGGACTCTGGAAACACCATATATTTT.

This clone was seen only a few times. This rearrangement joins TRBV27 to TRBJ1-4; D call uncertain. Germline CDR1 reads MNHEY; CDR2 reads SMNVEV (reference sequence). The CDR3 is 15 amino acids. V lost 5 bases and J lost 5, with 15 bases in between. The CDR3 spells CASSTDSPGNEKLFF. CDR3 nucleotides: TGTGCCAGCAGTACTGACTCGCCGGGGAATGAAAAACTGTTTTTT. The whole variable domain, remainder taken from reference TRBV27 and TRBJ1-4, is EAQVTQNPRYLITVTGKKLTVTCSQNMNHEYMSWYRQDPGLGLRQIYYSMNVEVTDKGDVPEGYKVSRKEKRNFPLILESPSPNQTSLYFCASSTDSPGNEKLFFGSGTQLSVL.

The V call is TRBV5-4, the J call TRBJ2-2; possible D gene TRBD2, 6 bases. Between the trimmed V and J ends, which lost 1 base and 4 bases, there was a span of 11 bases. The CDR3 is 15 amino acids. Germline loops: CDR1 SGHNT, CDR2 YYREEE (reference sequence). CDR3: CASSLRGRGTGELFF. The CDR3 bases are TGTGCCAGCAGCTTGAGAGGGCGGGGCACCGGGGAGCTGTTTTTT.

This clone was seen only a few times. The CDR3 DNA reads TGCGCCAGCAGGGGCGGGGGCAAGGGGGAGACCCAGTACTTC. This encodes CASRGGGKGETQYF. The V gene is TRBV5-1, the J gene TRBJ2-5, with TRBD2 as a possible D gene (7 bases). The CDR3 contains 14 residues. The V gene's germline CDR1 is SGHRS and CDR2 YFSETQ. V was clipped by 5 bases and J by 5 bases, with 16 bases between them. The whole variable domain, remainder taken from reference TRBV5-1 and TRBJ2-5, is KAGVTQTPRYLIKTRGQQVTLSCSPISGHRSVSWYQQTPGQGLQFLFEYFSETQRNKGNFPGRFSGRQFSNSRSEMNVSTLELGDSALYLCASRGGGKGETQYFGPGTRLLVL.

V gene TRBV7-8 combines with J gene TRBJ2-4, with D possibly matching TRBD2 (5 bases). CDR1 and CDR2 (germline): SGHVS, FQNEAQ. Trimming took 4 bases from V and 1 from J, leaving 11 bases between them. The CDR3 totals 15 residues. The DNA for the CDR3 is TGTGCCAGCAGCTCGGAGACGGGGGCCAAAAACATTCAGTACTTC. Residues: CASSSETGAKNIQYF.

The rearrangement uses TRBV10-3 and TRBJ2-7; no firm D call. The germline CDR1 and CDR2 sequences are ENHRY and SYGVKD. The CDR3 contains 13 residues. The V end lost 6 bases, the J end lost 3 bases, and 12 bases lay between the germline ends. This CDR3 reads CAIRTQLDYEQYF. The DNA for the CDR3 is TGTGCCATCAGGACACAGCTCGACTACGAGCAGTACTTC.

This clone was recorded a few times. This sequence joins TRBV5-4 and TRBJ2-7; D perhaps matches TRBD2 (6 bases). This CDR3 is built from 15 residues. The V and J ends lost 3 bases and 3 bases respectively, with 16 bases between them. Germline V gene lookup returns CDR1 SGHNT and CDR2 YYREEE (reference sequence). CDR3 in amino acids: CASSYRDWGNYEQYF. The CDR3 DNA reads TGTGCCAGCAGCTACCGGGACTGGGGGAACTACGAGCAGTACTTC. Looking up the rest from reference TRBV5-4 and TRBJ2-7 gives the full variable domain: ETGVTQSPTHLIKTRGQQVTLRCSSQSGHNTVSWYQQALGQGPQFIFQYYREEENGRGNFPPRFSGLQFPNYSSELNVNALELDDSALYLCASSYRDWGNYEQYFGPGTRLTVT.

This chain links TRBV11-2 with TRBJ1-6; D gene uncertain. V gave up 5 bases and J gave up 10 bases, with 15 bases separating them. CDR3 length equals 14 residues. CDR1 and CDR2 (germline): SGHAT, FQNNGV. CDR3 nucleotides: TGTGCCAGCAGCCCCACCAACAAACGATCACCCCTCCACTTT. It codes for CASSPTNKRSPLHF.

The V and J genes are TRBV5-4 and TRBJ1-3; possibly TRBD1 for D (5 bases). The CDR3 has 16 residues. Germline lookup yields CDR1 SGHNT and CDR2 YYREEE (reference sequence). V lost 10 bases, J lost 2 bases, and 22 bases lay in between. CDR3 nucleotides: TGTGCCTTATCCTTCGAGGGGATGAGGACTGGAAACACCATATATTTT. This encodes CALSFEGMRTGNTIYF.